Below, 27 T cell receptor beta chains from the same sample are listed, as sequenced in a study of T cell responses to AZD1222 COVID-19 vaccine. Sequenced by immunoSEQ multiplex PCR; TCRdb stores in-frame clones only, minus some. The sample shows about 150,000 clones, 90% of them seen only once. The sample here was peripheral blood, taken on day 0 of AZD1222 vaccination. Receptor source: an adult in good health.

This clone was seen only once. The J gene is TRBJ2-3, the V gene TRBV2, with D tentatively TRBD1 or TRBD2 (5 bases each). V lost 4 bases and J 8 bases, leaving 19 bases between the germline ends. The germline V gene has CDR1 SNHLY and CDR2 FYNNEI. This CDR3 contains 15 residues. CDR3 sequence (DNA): TGTGCCAGCAGTGTATGGGCGGGTGAGGGGAGTACGCAGTATTTT. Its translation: CASSVWAGEGSTQYF.

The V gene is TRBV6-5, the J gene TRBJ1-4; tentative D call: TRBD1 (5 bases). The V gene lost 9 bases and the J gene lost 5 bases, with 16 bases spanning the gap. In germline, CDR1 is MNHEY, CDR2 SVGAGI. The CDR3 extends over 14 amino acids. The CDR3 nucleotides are TGTGCCAGTCATCCTCCAGGGCGGAATGAAAAACTGTTTTTT. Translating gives CASHPPGRNEKLFF.

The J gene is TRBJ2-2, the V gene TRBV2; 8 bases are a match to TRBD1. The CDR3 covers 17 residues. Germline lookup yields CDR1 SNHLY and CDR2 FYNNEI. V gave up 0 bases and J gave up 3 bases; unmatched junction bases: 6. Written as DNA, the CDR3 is TGTGCCAGCAGTGAAGCCCGGACAGGGCGGGACACCGGGGAGCTGTTTTTT. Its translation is CASSEARTGRDTGELFF. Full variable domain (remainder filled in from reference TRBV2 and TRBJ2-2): EPEVTQTPSHQVTQMGQEVILRCVPISNHLYFYWYRQILGQKVEFLVSFYNNEISEKSEIFDDQFSVERPDGSNFTLKIRSTKLEDSAMYFCASSEARTGRDTGELFFGEGSRLTVL.

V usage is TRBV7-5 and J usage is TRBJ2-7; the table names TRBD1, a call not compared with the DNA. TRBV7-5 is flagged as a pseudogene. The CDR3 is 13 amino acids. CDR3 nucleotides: TGTGTCAGAAGCTTGGACAGCTCCTACGAGCAGTACTTC. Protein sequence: CVRSLDSSYEQYF.

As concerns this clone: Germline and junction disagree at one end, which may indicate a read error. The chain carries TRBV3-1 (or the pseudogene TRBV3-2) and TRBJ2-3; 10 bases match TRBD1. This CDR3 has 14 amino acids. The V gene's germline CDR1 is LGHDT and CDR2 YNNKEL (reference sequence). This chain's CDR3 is CASSQVKTGTGVNF. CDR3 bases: TGTGCCAGCAGCCAAGTTAAAACCGGGACAGGGGTGAATTTT.

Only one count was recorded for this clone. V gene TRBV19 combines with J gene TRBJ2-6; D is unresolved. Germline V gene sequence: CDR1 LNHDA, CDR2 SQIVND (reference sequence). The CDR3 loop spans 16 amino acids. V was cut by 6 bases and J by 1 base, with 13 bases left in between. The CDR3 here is CASSVGFRSGANVLTF. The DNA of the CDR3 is TGTGCCAGTAGCGTAGGGTTCCGTTCTGGGGCCAACGTCCTGACTTTC. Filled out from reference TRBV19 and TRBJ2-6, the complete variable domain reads DGGITQSPKYLFRKEGQNVTLSCEQNLNHDAMYWYRQDPGQGLRLIYYSQIVNDFQKGDIAEGYSVSREKKESFPLTVTSAQKNPTAFYLCASSVGFRSGANVLTFGAGSRLTVL.

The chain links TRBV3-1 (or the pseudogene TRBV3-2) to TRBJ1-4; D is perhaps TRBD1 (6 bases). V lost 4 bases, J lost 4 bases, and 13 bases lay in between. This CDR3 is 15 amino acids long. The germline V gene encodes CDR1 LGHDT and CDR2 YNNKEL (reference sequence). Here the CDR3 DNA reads TGTGCCAGCAGCCCGGGACAATACCTTAATGAAAAACTGTTTTTT. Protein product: CASSPGQYLNEKLFF.

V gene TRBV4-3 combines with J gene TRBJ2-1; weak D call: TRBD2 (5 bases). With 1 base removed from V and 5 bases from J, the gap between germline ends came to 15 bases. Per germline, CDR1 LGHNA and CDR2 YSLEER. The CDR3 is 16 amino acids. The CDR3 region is CASSQVRARRNNEQFF. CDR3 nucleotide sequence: TGCGCCAGCAGCCAAGTGAGGGCCCGACGGAACAATGAGCAGTTCTTC.

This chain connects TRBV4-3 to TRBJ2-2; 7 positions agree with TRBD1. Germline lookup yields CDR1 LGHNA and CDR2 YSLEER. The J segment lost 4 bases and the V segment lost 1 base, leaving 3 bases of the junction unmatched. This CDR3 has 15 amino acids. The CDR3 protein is CASSQGTGRTGELFF. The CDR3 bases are TGCGCCAGCAGCCAAGGGACAGGTCGCACCGGGGAGCTGTTTTTT.

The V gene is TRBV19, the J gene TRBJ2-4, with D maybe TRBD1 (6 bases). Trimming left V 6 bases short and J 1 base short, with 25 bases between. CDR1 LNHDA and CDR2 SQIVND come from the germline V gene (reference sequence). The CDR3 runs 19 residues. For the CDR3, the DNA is TGTGCCAGTAGCCGGGTGCGTAAACAGGGACCAGGGGCCAAAAACATTCAGTACTTC. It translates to CASSRVRKQGPGAKNIQYF.

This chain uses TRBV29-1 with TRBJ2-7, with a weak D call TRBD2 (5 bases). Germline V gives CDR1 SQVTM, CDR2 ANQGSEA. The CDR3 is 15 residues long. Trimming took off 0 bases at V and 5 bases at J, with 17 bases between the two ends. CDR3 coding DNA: TGCAGCGTTGAAGATCCCGTCGGGGTAATCCACGAGCAGTACTTC. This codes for CSVEDPVGVIHEQYF.

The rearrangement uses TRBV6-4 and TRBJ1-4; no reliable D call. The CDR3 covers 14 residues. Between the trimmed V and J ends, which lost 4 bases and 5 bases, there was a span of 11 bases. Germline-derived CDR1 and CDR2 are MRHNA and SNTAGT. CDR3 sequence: CASSGFARNEKLFF. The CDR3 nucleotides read TGTGCCAGCAGTGGGTTCGCCAGGAATGAAAAACTGTTTTTT.

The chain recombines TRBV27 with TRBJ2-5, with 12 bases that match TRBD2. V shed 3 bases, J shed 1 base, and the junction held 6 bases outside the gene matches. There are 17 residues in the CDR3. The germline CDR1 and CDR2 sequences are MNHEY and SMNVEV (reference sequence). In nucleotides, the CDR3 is TGTGCCAGCAGTTTTGCCCGGACTAGCGGGGCCCAAGAGACCCAGTACTTC. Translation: CASSFARTSGAQETQYF.

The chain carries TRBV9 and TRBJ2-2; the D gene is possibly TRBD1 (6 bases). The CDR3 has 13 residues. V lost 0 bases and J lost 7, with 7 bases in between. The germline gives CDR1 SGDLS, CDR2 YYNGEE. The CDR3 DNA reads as TGTGCCAGCAGCGTAGGGGGGCACGGGGAGCTGTTTTTT. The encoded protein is CASSVGGHGELFF. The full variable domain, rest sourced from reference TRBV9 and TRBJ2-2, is DSGVTQTPKHLITATGQRVTLRCSPRSGDLSVYWYQQSLDQGLQFLIQYYNGEERAKGNILERFSAQQFPDLHSELNLSSLELGDSALYFCASSVGGHGELFFGEGSRLTVL.

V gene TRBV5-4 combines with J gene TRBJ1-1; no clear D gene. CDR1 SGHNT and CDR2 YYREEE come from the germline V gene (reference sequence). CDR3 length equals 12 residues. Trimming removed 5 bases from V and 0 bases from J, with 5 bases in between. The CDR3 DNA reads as TGTGCCAGCAGGAGAATGAACACTGAAGCTTTCTTT. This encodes CASRRMNTEAFF.

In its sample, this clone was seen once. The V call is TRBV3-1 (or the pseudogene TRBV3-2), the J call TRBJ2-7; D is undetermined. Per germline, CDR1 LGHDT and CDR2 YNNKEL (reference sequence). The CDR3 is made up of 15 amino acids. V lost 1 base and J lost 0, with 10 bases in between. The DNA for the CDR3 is TGTGCCAGCAGCCAAGTTCTCGGGTCCTCCTACGAGCAGTACTTC. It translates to CASSQVLGSSYEQYF.

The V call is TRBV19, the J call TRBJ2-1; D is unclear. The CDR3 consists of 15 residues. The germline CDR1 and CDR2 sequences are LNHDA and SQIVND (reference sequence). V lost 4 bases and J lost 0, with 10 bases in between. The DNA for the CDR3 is TGTGCCAGTAGTACGATAGTGACCTCCTACAATGAGCAGTTCTTC. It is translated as CASSTIVTSYNEQFF.

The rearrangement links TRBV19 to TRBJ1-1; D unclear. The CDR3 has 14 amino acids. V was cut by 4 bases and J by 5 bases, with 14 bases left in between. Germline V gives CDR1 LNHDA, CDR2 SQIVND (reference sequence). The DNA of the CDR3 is TGTGCCAGTAGTAAGGGAGCCTCGGGTACTGAAGCTTTCTTT. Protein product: CASSKGASGTEAFF.

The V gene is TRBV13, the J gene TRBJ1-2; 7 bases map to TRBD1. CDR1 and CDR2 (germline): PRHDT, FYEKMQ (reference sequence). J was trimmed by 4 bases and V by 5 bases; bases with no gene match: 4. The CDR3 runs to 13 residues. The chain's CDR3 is CASSEGQSYGYTF. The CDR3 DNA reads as TGTGCCAGCAGCGAGGGACAGAGCTATGGCTACACCTTC. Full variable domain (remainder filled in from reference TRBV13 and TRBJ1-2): AAGVIQSPRHLIKEKRETATLKCYPIPRHDTVYWYQQGPGQDPQFLISFYEKMQSDKGSIPDRFSAQQFSDYHSELNMSSLELGDSALYFCASSEGQSYGYTFGSGTRLTVV.

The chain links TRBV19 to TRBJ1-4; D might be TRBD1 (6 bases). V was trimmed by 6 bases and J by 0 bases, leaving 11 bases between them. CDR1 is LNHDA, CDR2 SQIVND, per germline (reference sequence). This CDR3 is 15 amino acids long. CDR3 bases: TGTGCCAGTAGGTCGGGGGGCGCAACTAATGAAAAACTGTTTTTT. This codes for CASRSGGATNEKLFF.

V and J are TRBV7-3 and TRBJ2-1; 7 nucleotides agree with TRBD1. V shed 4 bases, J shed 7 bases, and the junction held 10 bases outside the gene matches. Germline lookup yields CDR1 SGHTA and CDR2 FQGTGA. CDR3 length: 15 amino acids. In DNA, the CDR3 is TGTGCCAGCAGCTCTCTCACCCGGGACAGAAATGAGCAGTTCTTC. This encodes CASSSLTRDRNEQFF.

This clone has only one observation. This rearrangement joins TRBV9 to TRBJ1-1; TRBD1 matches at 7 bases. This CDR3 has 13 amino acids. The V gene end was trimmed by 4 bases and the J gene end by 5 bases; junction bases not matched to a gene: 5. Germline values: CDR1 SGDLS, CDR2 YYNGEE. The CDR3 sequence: CASSPGRGTEAFF. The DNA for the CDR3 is TGTGCCAGCAGCCCCGGCAGGGGGACTGAAGCTTTCTTT.

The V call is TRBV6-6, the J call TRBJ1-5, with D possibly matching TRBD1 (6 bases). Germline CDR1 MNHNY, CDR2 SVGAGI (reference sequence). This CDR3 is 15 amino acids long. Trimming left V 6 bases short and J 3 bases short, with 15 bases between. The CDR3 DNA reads TGTGCCAGCAGACCCCGACAGGAAGTCAATCAGCCCCAGCATTTT. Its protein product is CASRPRQEVNQPQHF.

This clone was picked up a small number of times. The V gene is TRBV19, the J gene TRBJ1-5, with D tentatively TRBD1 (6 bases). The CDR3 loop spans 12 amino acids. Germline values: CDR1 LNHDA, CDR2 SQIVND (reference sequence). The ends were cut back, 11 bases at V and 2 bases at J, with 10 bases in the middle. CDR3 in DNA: TGTGCCGGGGGGCTTGGCAATCAGCCCCAGCATTTT. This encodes CAGGLGNQPQHF. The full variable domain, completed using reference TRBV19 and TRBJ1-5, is DGGITQSPKYLFRKEGQNVTLSCEQNLNHDAMYWYRQDPGQGLRLIYYSQIVNDFQKGDIAEGYSVSREKKESFPLTVTSAQKNPTAFYLCAGGLGNQPQHFGDGTRLSIL.

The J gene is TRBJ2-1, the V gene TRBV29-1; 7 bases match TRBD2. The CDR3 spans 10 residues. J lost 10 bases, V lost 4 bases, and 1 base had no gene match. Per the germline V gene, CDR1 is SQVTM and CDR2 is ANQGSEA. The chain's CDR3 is CSVAGLEQFF. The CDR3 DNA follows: TGCAGCGTTGCGGGACTAGAGCAGTTCTTC.

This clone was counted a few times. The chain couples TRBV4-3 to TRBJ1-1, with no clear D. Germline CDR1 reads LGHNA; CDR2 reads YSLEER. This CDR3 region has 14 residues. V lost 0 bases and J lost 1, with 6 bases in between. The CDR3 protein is CASSQEPKNTEAFF. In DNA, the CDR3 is TGCGCCAGCAGCCAAGAGCCCAAGAACACTGAAGCTTTCTTT.

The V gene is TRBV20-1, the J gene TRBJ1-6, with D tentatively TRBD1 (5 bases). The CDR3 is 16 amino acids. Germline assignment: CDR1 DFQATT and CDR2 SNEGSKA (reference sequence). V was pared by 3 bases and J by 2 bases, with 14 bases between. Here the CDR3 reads CSASGRAGPYNSPLHF. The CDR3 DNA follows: TGCAGTGCTAGTGGACGGGCAGGGCCCTATAATTCACCCCTCCACTTT.